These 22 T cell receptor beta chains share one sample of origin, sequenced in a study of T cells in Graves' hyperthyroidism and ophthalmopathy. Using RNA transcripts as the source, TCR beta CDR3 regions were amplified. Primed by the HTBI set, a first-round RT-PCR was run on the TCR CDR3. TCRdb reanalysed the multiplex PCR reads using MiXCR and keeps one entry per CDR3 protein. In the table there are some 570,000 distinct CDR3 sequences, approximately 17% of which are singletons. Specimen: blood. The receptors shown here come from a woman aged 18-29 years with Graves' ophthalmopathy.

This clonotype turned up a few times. The DNA for the CDR3 is TGCGCCAGCAGCGCGGGACTAGCGGGGGCCCGCACAGATACGCAGTATTTT. Its protein is CASSAGLAGARTDTQYF. The V gene is TRBV5-1, the J gene TRBJ2-3, with 14 bases matching TRBD2. Germline CDR1 is SGHRS and CDR2 is YFSETQ. Trimming cost V 4 bases and J 1 base; bases outside gene matches: 5. This CDR3 spans 17 amino acids.

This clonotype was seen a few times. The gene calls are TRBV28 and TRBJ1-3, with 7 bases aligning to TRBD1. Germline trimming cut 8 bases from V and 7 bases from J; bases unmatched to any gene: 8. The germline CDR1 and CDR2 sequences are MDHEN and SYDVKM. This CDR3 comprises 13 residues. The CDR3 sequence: CASQRQGVNTIYF. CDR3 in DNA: TGTGCCAGCCAAAGACAGGGCGTTAACACCATATATTTT.

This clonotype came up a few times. The CDR3 nucleotides are TGTGCCAGCAGCGCCAGGGGGCTGGGGAACACTGAAGCTTTCTTT. Its protein product is CASSARGLGNTEAFF. The chain couples TRBV9 to TRBJ1-1; 8 nucleotides line up with TRBD1. Germline V gene data show CDR1 as SGDLS and CDR2 as YYNGEE. With 3 bases clipped from V and 1 base from J, the junction kept 5 bases outside the gene matches. The CDR3 is made up of 15 amino acids.

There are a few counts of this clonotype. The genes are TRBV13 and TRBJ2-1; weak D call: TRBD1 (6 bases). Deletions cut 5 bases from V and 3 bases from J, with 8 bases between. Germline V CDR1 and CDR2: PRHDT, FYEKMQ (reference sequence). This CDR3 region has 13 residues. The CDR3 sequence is CASSADSYNEQFF. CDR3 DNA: TGTGCCAGCAGCGCGGACAGCTACAATGAGCAGTTCTTC.

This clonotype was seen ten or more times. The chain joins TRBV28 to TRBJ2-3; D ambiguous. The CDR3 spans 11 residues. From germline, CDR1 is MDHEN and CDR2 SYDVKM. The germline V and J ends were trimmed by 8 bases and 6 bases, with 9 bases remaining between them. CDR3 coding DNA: TGTGCCAGCGGTTACATCGATACGCAGTATTTT. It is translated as CASGYIDTQYF.

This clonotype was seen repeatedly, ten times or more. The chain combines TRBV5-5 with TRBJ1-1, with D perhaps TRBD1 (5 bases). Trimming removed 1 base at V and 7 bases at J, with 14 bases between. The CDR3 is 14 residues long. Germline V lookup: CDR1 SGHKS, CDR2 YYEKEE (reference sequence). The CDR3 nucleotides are TGTGCCAGCAGCTTGATAGAGGGGCGGGGTGAAGCTTTCTTT. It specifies CASSLIEGRGEAFF.

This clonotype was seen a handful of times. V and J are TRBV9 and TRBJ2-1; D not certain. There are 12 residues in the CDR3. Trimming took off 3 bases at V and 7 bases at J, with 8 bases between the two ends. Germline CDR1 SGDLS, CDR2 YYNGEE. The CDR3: CASSGWMNEQFF. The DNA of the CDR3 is TGTGCCAGCAGCGGATGGATGAATGAGCAGTTCTTC.

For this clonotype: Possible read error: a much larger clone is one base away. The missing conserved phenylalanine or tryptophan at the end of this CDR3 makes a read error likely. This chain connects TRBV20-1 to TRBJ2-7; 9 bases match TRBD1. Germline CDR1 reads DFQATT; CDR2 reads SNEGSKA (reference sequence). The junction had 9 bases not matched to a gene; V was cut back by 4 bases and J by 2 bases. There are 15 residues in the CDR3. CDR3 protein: CSATHRDRETYEQYL. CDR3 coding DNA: TGCAGTGCTACACACCGGGACAGGGAAACCTACGAGCAGTACCTC.

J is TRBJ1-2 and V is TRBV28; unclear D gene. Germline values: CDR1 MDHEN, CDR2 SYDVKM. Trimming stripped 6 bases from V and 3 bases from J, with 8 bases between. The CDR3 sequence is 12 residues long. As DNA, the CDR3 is TGTGCCAGCAGGGGGATTGACTATGGCTACACCTTC. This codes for CASRGIDYGYTF.

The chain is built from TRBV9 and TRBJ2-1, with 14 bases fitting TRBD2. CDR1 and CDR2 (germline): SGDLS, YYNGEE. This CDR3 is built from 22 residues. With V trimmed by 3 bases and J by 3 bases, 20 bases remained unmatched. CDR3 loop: CASSDGQGAGLAGGVSYNEQFF. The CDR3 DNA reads TGTGCCAGCAGCGACGGACAGGGGGCAGGACTAGCGGGAGGAGTGAGCTACAATGAGCAGTTCTTC.

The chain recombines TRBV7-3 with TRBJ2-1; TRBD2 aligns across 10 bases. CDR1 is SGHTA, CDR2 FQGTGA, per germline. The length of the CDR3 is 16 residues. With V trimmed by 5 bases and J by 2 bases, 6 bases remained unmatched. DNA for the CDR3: TGTGCCAGCAGCCCGAGCGGGGGGGTTGCCTACAATGAGCAGTTCTTC. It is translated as CASSPSGGVAYNEQFF.

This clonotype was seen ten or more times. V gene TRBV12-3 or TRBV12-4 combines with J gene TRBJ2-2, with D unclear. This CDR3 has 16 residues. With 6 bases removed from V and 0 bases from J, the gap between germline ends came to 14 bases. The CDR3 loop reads CASSPPGRSNTGELFF. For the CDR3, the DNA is TGTGCCAGCAGCCCCCCGGGCCGTTCGAACACCGGGGAGCTGTTTTTT.

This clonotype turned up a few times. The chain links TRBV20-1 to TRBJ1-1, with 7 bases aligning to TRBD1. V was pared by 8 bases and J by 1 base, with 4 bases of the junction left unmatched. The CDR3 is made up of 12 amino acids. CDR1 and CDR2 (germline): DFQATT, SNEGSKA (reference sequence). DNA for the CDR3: TGCAGTCAGACAGGGAGGAACACTGAAGCTTTCTTT. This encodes CSQTGRNTEAFF.

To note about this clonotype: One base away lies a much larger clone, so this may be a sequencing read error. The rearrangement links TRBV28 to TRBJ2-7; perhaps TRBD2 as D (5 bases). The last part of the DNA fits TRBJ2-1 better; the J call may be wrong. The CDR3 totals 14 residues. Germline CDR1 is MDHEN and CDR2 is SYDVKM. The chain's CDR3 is CASSLGSVAYEQFF. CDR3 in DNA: TGTGCCAGCAGTTTAGGTAGCGTCGCCTACGAGCAGTTCTTC.

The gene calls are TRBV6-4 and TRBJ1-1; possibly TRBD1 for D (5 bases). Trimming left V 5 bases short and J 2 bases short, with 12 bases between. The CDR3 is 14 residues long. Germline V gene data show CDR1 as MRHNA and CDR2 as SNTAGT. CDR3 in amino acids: CASSSGPFNTEAFF. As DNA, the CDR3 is TGTGCCAGCAGTTCAGGGCCCTTTAACACTGAAGCTTTCTTT.

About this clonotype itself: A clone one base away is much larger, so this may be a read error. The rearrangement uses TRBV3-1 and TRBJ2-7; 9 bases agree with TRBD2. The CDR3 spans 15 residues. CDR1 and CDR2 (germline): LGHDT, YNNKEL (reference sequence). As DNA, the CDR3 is TGTGCCAGCAGCCAGGCTAGCGGGGTCTCCTACGAGCGGTACTTC. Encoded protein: CASSQASGVSYERYF.

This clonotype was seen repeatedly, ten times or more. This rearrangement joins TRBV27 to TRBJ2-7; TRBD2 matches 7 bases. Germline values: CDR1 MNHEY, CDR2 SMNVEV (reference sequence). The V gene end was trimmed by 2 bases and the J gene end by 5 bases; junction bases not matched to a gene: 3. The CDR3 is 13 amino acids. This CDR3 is CASSLSGNHEQYF. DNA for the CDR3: TGTGCCAGCAGTTTAAGCGGGAACCACGAGCAGTACTTC.

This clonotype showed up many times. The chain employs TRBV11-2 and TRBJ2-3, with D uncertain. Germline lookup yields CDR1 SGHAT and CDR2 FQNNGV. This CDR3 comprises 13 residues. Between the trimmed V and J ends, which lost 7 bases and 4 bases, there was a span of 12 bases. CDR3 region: CASTSWTSDTQYF. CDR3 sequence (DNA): TGTGCCAGCACATCTTGGACCTCAGATACGCAGTATTTT.

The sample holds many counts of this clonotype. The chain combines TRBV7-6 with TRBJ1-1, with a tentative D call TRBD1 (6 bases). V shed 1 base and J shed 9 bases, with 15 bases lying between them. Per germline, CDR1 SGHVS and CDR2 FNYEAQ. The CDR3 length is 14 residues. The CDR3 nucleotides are TGTGCCAGCAGCTTAGAGGCGGACAGCCAAAAAGCTTTCTTT. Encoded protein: CASSLEADSQKAFF.

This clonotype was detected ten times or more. This CDR3 reads CASSQILGEETQYF. The CDR3 coding sequence is TGCGCCAGCAGCCAAATACTAGGCGAAGAGACCCAGTACTTC. This rearrangement joins TRBV4-1 to TRBJ2-5; the D gene is possibly TRBD2 (5 bases). Trimming removed 2 bases from V and 3 bases from J, with 10 bases in between. Germline V gene data show CDR1 as MGHRA and CDR2 as YSYEKL. The CDR3 has 14 amino acids.

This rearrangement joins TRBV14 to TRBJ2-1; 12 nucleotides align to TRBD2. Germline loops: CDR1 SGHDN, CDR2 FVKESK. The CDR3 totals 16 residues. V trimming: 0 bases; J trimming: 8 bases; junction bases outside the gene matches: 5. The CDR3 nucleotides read TGTGCCAGCAGCCAAGAAAGGACTAGCGGGATCGATGAGCAGTTCTTC. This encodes CASSQERTSGIDEQFF. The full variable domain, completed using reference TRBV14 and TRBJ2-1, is EAGVTQFPSHSVIEKGQTVTLRCDPISGHDNLYWYRRVMGKEIKFLLHFVKESKQDESGMPNNRFLAERTGGTYSTLKVQPAELEDSGVYFCASSQERTSGIDEQFFGPGTRLTVL.

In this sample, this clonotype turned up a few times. The CDR3 region has the DNA TGTGCCAGCAGTTTATCGGGGCAAGATACGCAGTATTTT. This translates into CASSLSGQDTQYF. The gene calls are TRBV27 and TRBJ2-3; D possibly corresponds to TRBD1 (5 bases). Germline assignment: CDR1 MNHEY and CDR2 SMNVEV (reference sequence). The CDR3 is 13 residues long. The V end was cut by 0 bases, the J end by 5 bases, with 6 bases between.